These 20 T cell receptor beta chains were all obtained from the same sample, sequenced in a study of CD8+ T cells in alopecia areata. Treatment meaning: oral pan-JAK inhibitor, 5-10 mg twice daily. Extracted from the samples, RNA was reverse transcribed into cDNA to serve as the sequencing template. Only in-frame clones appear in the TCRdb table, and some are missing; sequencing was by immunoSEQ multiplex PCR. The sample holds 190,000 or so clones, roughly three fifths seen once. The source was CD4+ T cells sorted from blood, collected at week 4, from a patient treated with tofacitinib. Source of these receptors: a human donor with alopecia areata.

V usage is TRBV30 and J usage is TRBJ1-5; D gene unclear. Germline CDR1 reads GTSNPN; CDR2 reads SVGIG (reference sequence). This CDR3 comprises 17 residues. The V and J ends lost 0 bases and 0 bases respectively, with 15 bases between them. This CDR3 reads CAWSVSAGSYSNQPQHF. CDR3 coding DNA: TGTGCCTGGAGTGTTTCGGCAGGCTCTTATAGCAATCAGCCCCAGCATTTT.

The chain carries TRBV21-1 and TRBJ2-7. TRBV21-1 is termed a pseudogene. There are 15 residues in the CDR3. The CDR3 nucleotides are TGTGCCAGCAGCAAAGCAGGCCAGGAGTCCTACGAGCAGTACTTC. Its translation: CASSKAGQESYEQYF.

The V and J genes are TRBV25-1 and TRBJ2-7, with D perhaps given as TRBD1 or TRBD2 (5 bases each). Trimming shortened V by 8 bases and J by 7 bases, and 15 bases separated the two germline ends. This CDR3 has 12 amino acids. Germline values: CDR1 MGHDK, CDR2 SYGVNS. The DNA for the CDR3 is TGTGCCAGCCGGGGCGGCGTCTATGAGCAGTACTTC. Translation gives CASRGGVYEQYF.

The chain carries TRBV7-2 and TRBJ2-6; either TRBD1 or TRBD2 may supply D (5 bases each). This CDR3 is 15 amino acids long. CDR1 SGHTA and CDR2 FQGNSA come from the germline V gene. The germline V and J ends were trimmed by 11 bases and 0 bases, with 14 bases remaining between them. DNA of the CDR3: TGTGCCCAGCGGTCGGGGCTCTCTGGGGCCAACGTCCTGACTTTC. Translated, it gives CAQRSGLSGANVLTF. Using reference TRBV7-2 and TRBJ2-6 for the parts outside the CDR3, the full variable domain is GAGVSQSPSNKVTEKGKDVELRCDPISGHTALYWYRQSLGQGLEFLIYFQGNSAPDKSGLPSDRFSAERTGGSVSTLTIQRTQQEDSAVYLCAQRSGLSGANVLTFGAGSRLTVL.

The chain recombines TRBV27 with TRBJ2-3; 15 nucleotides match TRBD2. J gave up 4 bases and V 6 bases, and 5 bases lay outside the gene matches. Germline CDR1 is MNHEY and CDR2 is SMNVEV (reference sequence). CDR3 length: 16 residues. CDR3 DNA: TGTGCCAGCAGGCGGACTAGCGGGGGGGTAGCAGATACGCAGTATTTT. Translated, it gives CASRRTSGGVADTQYF.

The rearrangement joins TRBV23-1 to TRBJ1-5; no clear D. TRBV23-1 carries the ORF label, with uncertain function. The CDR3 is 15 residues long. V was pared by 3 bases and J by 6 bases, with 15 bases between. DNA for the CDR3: TGCGCCAGCAGTCAGGACTCCTCCACCTGTCAGCCCCAGCATTTT. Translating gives CASSQDSSTCQPQHF.

The CDR3 here is CASSPRENNEQFF. The CDR3 coding sequence is TGTGCCAGCAGTCCTAGGGAGAACAATGAGCAGTTCTTC. The chain employs TRBV27 and TRBJ2-1; D is perhaps TRBD2 (5 bases). The CDR3 consists of 13 residues. The germline V gene encodes CDR1 MNHEY and CDR2 SMNVEV (reference sequence). V gave up 5 bases and J gave up 5 bases, with 10 bases separating them.

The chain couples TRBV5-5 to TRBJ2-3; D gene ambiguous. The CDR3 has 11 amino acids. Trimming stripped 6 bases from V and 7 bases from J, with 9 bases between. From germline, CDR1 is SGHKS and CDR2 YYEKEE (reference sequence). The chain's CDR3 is CASTLLNTQYF. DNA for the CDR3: TGTGCCAGCACCCTATTGAATACGCAGTATTTT.

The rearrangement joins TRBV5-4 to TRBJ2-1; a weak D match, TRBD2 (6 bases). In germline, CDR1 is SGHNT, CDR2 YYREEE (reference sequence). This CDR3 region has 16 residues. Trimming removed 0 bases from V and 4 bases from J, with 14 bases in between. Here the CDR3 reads CASSLARQGGYNEQFF. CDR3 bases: TGTGCCAGCAGCTTGGCCAGGCAAGGAGGGTACAATGAGCAGTTCTTC. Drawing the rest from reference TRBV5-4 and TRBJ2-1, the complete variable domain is ETGVTQSPTHLIKTRGQQVTLRCSSQSGHNTVSWYQQALGQGPQFIFQYYREEENGRGNFPPRFSGLQFPNYSSELNVNALELDDSALYLCASSLARQGGYNEQFFGPGTRLTVL.

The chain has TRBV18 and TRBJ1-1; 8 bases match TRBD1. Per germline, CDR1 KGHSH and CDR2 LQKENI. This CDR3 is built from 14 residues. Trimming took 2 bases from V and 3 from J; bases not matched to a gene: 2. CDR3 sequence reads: CASSPGQGYTEAFF. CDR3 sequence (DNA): TGTGCCAGCTCACCAGGACAGGGTTACACTGAAGCTTTCTTT.

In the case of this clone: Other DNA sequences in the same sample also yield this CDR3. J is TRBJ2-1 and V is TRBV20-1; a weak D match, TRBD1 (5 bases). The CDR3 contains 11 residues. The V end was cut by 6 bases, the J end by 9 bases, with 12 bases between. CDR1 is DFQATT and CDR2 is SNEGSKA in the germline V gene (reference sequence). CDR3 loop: CSAPLRGEQFF. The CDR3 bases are TGCAGTGCCCCCCTAAGGGGTGAGCAGTTCTTC.

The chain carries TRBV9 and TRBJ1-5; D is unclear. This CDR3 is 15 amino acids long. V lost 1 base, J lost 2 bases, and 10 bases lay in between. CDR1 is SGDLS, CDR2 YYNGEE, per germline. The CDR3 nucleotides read TGTGCCAGCAGCGTACGGGGAGAAGGCAATCAGCCCCAGCATTTT. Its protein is CASSVRGEGNQPQHF.

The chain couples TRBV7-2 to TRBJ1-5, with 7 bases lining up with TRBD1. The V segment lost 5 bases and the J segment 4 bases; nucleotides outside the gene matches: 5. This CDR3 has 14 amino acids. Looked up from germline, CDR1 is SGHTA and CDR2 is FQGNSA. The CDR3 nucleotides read TGTGCCAGCAGCGCTCGACAGGGTAATCAGCCCCAGCATTTT. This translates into CASSARQGNQPQHF.

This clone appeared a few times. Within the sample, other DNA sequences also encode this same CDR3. The CDR3 here is CASSLGHREETQYF. DNA of the CDR3: TGCGCCAGCAGCTTGGGCCACAGAGAAGAGACCCAGTACTTC. The chain combines TRBV5-1 with TRBJ2-5, with unresolved D. V dropped 0 bases and J dropped 3 bases, with 9 bases sitting between them. The germline V gene has CDR1 SGHRS and CDR2 YFSETQ. CDR3 length equals 14 residues.

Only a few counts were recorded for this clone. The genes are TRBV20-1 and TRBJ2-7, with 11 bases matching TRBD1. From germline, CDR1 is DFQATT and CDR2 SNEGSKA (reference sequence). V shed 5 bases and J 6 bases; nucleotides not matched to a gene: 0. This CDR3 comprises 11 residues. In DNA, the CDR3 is TGCAGTGCTGGGACAGGGGGCGAGCAGTACTTC. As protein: CSAGTGGEQYF.

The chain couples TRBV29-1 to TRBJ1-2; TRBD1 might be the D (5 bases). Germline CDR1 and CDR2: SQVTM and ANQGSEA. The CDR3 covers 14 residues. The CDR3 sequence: CAHPPGATNYGYTF. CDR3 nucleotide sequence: TGCGCCCATCCCCCCGGGGCAACTAACTATGGCTACACCTTC.

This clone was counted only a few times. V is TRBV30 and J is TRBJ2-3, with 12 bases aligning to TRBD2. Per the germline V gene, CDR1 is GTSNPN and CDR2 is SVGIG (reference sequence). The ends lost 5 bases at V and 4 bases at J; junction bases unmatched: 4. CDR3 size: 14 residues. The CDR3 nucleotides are TGTGCCTGGTTGACTAGCGGGGGAGCAGATACGCAGTATTTT. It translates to CAWLTSGGADTQYF.

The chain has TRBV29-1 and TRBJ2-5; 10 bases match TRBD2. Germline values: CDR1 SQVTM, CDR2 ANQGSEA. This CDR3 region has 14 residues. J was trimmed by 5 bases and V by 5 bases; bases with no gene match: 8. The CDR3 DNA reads TGCAGCGTTCAGCTAGCGGGGGTGATCGAGACCCAGTACTTC. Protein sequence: CSVQLAGVIETQYF.

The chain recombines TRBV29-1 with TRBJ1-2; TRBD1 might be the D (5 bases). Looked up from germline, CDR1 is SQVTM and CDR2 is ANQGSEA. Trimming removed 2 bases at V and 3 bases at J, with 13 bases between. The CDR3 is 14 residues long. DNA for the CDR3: TGCAGCGTTGAATCCGGAGGACAATACTATGGCTACACCTTC. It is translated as CSVESGGQYYGYTF. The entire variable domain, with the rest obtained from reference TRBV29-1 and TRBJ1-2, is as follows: SAVISQKPSRDICQRGTSLTIQCQVDSQVTMMFWYRQQPGQSLTLIATANQGSEATYESGFVIDKFPISRPNLTFSTLTVSNMSPEDSSIYLCSVESGGQYYGYTFGSGTRLTVV.

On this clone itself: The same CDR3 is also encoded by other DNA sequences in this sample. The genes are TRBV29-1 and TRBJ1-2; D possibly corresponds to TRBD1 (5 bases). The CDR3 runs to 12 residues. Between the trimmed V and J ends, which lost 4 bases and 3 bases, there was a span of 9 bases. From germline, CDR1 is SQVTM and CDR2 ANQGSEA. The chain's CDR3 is CSVVRGDYGYTF. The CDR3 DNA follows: TGCAGCGTTGTGCGGGGCGACTATGGCTACACCTTC. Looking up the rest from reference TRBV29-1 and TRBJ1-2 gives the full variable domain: SAVISQKPSRDICQRGTSLTIQCQVDSQVTMMFWYRQQPGQSLTLIATANQGSEATYESGFVIDKFPISRPNLTFSTLTVSNMSPEDSSIYLCSVVRGDYGYTFGSGTRLTVV.